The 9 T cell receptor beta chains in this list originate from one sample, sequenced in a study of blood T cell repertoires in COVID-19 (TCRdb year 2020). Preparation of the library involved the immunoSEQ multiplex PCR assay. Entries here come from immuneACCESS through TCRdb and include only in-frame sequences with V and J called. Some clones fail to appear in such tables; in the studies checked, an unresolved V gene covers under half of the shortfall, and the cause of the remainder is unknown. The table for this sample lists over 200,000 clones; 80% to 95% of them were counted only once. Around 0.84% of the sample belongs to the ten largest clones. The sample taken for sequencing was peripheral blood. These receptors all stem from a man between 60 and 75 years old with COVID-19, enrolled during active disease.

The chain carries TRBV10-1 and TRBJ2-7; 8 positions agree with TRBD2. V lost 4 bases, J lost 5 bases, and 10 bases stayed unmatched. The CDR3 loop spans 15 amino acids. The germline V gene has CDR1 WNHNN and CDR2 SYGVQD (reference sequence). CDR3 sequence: CASSAEGAGEHEQYF. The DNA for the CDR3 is TGCGCCAGCAGTGCAGAGGGAGCGGGGGAACACGAGCAGTACTTC.

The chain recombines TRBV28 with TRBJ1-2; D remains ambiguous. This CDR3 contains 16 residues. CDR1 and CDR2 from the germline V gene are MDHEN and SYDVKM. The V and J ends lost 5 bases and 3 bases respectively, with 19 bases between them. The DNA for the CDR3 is TGTGCCAGCAGTCCCACCGGGAAAGGGAGCTACTATGGCTACACCTTC. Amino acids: CASSPTGKGSYYGYTF.

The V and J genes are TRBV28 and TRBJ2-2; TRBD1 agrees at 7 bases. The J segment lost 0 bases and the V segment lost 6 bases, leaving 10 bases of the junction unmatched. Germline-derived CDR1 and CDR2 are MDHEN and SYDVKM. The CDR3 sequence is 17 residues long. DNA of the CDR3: TGTGCCAGCAGAAATACAGGGGCACCCGCGAACACCGGGGAGCTGTTTTTT. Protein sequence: CASRNTGAPANTGELFF.

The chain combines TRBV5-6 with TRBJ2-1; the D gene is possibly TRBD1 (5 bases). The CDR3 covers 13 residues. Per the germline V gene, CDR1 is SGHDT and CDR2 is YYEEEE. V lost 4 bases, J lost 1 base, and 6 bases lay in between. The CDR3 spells CASSRGSYNEQFF. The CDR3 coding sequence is TGTGCCAGCAGCAGGGGATCCTACAATGAGCAGTTCTTC.

The CDR3 region is CASRTGGGGYTF. Written as DNA, the CDR3 is TGTGCCAGCAGGACAGGGGGAGGAGGCTACACCTTC. The J gene is TRBJ1-2, the V gene TRBV6-5; 9 bases line up with TRBD1. Unmatched junction bases numbered 4, after V lost 6 bases and J lost 8 bases. Germline CDR1 MNHEY, CDR2 SVGAGI. The CDR3 length is 12 residues.

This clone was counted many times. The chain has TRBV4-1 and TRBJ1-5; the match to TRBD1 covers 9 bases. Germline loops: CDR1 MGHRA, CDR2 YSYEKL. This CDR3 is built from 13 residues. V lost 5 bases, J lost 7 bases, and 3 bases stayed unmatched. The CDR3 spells CASSGDRDQPQHF. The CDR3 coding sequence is TGCGCCAGCAGCGGGGACAGGGACCAGCCCCAGCATTTT.

CDR3 residues: CASSSRTGGDSYEQYF. DNA for the CDR3: TGTGCCAGCAGCTCCCGGACAGGGGGGGACTCCTACGAGCAGTACTTC. The chain carries TRBV7-9 and TRBJ2-7, with 10 nucleotides matching TRBD1. The CDR3 contains 16 residues. Per germline, CDR1 SEHNR and CDR2 FQNEAQ (reference sequence). The V and J ends lost 4 bases and 0 bases, in that order; junction bases with no gene match: 6.

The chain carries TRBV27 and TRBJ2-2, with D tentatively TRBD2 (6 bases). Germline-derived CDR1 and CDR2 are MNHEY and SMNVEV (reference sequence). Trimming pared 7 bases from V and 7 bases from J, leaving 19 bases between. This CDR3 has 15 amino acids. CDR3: CASTKAAGLLGELFF. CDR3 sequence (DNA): TGTGCCAGCACAAAAGCCGCGGGACTGCTCGGGGAGCTGTTTTTT.

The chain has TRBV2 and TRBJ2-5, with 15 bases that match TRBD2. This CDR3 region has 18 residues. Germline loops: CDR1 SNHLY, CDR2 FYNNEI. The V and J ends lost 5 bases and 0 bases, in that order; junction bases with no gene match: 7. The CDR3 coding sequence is TGTGCCAGCAGTAAAGGACTAGCGGGGGGGCTGTACCAAGAGACCCAGTACTTC. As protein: CASSKGLAGGLYQETQYF.